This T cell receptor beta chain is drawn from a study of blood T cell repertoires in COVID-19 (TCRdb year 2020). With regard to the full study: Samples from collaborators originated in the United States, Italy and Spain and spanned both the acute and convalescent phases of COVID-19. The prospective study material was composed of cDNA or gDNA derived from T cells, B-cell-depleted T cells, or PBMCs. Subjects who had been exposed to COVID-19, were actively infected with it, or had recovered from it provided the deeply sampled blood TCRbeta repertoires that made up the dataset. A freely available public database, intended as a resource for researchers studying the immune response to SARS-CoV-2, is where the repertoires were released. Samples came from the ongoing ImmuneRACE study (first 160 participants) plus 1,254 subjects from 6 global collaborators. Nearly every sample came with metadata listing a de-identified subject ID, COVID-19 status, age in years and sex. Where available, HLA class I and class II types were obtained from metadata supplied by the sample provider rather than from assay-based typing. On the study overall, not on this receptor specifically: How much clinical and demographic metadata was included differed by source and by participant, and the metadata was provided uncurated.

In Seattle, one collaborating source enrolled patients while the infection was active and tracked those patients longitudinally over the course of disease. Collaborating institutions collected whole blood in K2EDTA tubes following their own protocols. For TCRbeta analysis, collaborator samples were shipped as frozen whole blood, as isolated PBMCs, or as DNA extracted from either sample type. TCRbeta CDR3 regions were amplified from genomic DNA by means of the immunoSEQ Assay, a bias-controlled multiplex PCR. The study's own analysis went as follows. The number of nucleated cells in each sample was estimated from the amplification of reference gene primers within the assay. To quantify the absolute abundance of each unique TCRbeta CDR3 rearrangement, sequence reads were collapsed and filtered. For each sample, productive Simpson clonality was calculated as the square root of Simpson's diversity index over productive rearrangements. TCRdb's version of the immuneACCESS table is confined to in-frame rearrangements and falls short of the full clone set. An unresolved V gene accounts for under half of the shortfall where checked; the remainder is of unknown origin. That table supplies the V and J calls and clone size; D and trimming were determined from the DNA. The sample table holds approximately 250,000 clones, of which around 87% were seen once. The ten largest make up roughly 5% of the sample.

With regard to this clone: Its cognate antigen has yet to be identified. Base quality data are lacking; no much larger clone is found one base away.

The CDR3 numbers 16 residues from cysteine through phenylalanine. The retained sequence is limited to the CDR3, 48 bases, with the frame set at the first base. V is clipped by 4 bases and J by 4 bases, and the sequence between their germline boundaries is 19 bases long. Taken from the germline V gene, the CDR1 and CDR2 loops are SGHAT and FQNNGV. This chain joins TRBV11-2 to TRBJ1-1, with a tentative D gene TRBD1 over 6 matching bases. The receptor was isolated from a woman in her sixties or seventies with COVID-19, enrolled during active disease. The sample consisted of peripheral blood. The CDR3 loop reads CASSYNRDPGGTEAFF. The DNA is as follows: TGTGCCAGCAGCTACAACAGGGACCCGGGGGGCACTGAAGCTTTCTTT.